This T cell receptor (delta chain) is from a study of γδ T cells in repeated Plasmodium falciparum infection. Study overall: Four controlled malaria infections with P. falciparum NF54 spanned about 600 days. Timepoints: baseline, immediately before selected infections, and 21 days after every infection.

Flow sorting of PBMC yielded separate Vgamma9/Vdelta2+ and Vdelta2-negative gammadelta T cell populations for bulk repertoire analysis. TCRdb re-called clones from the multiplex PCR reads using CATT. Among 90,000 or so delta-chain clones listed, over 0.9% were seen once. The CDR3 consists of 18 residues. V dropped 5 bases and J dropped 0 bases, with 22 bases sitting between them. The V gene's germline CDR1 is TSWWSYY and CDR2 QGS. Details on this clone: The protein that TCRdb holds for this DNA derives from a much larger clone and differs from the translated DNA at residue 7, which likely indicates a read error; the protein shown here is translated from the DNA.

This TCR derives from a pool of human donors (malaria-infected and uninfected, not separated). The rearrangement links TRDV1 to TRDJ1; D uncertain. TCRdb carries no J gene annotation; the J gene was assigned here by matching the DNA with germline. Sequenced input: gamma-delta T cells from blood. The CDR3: CALGLPPGSLRYTDKLIF. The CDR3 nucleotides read TGTGCTCTTGGGCTCCCCCCGGGCTCTCTCCGGTACACCGATAAACTCATCTTT.